This T cell receptor (beta chain) was sequenced during a study of T cells after yellow fever vaccination. TCRdb re-called the 5' RACE reads with MiXCR, one entry per CDR3 protein. Of 300,000 to 400,000 distinct CDR3 sequences in the sample, 8.5% to 10% are singletons; the top ten hold more than 15%. This receptor was taken from a man aged 18 to 30 who received the YFV17D yellow fever vaccine. This specimen was PBMCs, taken on the day of the first yellow fever vaccination.

The CDR3 region is CATSRAGGGINEQFF. The CDR3 DNA reads as TGTGCCACCAGCAGAGCAGGGGGGGGGATCAATGAGCAGTTCTTC. This chain connects TRBV15 to TRBJ2-1; D possibly uses TRBD1 or TRBD2 (7 bases each). The CDR3 length is 15 residues. Trimming shortened V by 1 base and J by 6 bases, and 13 bases separated the two germline ends. Germline-derived CDR1 and CDR2 are LNHNV and YYDKDF (reference sequence). Using reference TRBV15 and TRBJ2-1 for the parts outside the CDR3, the full variable domain is DAMVIQNPRYQVTQFGKPVTLSCSQTLNHNVMYWYQQKSSQAPKLLFHYYDKDFNNEADTPDNFQSRRPNTSFCFLDIRSPGLGDTAMYLCATSRAGGGINEQFFGPGTRLTVL.